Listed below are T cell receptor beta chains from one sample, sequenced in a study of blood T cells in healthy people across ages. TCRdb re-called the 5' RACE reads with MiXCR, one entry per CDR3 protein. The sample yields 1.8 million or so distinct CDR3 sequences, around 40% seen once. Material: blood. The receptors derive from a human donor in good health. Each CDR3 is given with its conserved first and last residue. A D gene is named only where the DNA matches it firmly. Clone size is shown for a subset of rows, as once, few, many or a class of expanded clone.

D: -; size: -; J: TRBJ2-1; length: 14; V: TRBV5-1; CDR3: CAGSRHREGDEQFF; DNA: TGCGCCGGCAGCAGGCACAGGGAAGGGGATGAGCAGTTCTTC
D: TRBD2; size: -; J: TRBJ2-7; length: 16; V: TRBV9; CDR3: CASSSPSGGSSYEQYF; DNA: TGTGCCAGCAGCTCTCCTAGCGGGGGGAGCTCCTACGAGCAGTACTTC
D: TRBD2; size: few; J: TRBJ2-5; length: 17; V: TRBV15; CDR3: CATSRDRWGGEKETQYF; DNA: TGTGCCACCAGCAGAGATCGGTGGGGGGGGGAGAAGGAGACCCAGTACTTC
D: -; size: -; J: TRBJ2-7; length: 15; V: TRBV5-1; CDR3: CASSGSGVRVYEQYF; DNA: TGCGCCAGCAGCGGGTCAGGGGTTCGAGTCTACGAGCAGTACTTC
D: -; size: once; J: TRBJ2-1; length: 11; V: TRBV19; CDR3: CASQGPNEQFF; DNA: TGTGCCAGCCAAGGACCTAATGAGCAGTTCTTC
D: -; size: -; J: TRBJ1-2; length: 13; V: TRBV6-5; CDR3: CASSPPGRFGYTF; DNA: TGTGCCAGCAGTCCCCCGGGGCGCTTCGGCTACACCTTC
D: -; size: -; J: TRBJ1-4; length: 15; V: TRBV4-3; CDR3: CASSQLFATNEKLFF; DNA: TGCGCCAGCAGCCAACTATTTGCAACTAATGAAAAACTGTTTTTT
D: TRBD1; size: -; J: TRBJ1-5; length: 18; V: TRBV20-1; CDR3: CSARVGRQGGNGNQPQHF; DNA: TGCAGTGCTAGAGTTGGGAGACAGGGGGGAAATGGAAATCAGCCCCAGCATTTT
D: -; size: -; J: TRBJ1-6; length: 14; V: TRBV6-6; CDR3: CASSIRINNSPLHF; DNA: TGTGCCAGCAGCATCAGGATTAATAATTCACCCCTCCACTTT
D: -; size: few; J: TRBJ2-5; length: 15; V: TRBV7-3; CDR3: CASSLQGQGRGTQYF; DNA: TGTGCCAGCAGCTTACAGGGGCAGGGGCGTGGGACCCAGTACTTC
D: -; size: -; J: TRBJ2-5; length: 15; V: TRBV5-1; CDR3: CASSLGVGIQETQYF; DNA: TGCGCCAGCAGCTTGGGGGTAGGGATCCAAGAGACCCAGTACTTC
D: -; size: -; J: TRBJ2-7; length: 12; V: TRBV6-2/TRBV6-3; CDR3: CASSYHPYEQYF; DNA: TGTGCCAGCAGTTACCATCCGTACGAGCAGTACTTC
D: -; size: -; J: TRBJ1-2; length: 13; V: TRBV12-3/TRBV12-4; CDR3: CASSFHRRNGYTF; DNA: TGTGCCAGCAGTTTTCACAGACGGAATGGCTACACCTTC
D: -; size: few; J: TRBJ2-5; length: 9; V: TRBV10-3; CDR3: CAIGETQYF; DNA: TGTGCCATCGGGGAGACCCAGTACTTC
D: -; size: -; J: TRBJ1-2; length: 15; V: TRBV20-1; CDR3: CSASGNSGQRYGYTF; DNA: TGCAGTGCTAGTGGGAATTCCGGACAGAGATATGGCTACACCTTC
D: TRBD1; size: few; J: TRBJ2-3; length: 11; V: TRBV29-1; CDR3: CGVGTGDTQYF; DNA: TGCGGCGTCGGGACAGGGGATACGCAGTATTTT
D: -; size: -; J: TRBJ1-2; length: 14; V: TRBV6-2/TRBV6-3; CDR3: CASSPDPSWSGYTF; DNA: TGTGCCAGCAGCCCCGACCCATCCTGGAGCGGCTACACCTTC
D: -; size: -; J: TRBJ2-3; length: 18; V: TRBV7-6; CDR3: CASSLVAPRDFFTDTQYF; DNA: TGTGCCAGCAGCTTAGTGGCGCCCCGGGACTTTTTCACAGATACGCAGTATTTT
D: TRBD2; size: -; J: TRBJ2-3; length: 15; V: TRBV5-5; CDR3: CASSLEGLAMDTQYF; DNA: TGTGCCAGCAGCTTGGAGGGACTAGCGATGGATACGCAGTATTTT
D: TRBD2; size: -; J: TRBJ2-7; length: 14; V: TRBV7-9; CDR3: CASTLGTTERQQYF; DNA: TGTGCCAGCACTTTAGGGACTACCGAAAGGCAGCAGTACTTC
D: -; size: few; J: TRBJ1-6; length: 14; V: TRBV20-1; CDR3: CSAQARGTDSPLHF; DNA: TGCAGTGCCCAAGCTCGGGGGACGGATTCACCCCTCCACTTT
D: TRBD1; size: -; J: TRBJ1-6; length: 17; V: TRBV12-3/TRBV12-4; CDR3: CACSLQGTGKSNSPLHF; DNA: TGTGCCTGCAGTCTACAAGGGACAGGGAAGAGCAATTCACCCCTCCACTTT